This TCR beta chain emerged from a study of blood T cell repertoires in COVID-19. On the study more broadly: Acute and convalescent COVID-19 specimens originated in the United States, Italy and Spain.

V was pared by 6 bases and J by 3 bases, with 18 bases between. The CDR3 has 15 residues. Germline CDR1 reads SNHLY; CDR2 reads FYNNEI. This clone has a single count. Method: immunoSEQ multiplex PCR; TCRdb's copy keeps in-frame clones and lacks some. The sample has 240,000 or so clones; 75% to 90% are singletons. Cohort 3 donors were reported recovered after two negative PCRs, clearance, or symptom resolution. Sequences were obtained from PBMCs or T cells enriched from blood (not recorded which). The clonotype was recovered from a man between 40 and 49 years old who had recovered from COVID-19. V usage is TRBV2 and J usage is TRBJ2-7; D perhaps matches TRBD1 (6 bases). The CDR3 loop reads CASRFQSGDNYEQYF. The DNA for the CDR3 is TGTGCCAGCAGATTTCAATCTGGGGACAACTACGAGCAGTACTTC.